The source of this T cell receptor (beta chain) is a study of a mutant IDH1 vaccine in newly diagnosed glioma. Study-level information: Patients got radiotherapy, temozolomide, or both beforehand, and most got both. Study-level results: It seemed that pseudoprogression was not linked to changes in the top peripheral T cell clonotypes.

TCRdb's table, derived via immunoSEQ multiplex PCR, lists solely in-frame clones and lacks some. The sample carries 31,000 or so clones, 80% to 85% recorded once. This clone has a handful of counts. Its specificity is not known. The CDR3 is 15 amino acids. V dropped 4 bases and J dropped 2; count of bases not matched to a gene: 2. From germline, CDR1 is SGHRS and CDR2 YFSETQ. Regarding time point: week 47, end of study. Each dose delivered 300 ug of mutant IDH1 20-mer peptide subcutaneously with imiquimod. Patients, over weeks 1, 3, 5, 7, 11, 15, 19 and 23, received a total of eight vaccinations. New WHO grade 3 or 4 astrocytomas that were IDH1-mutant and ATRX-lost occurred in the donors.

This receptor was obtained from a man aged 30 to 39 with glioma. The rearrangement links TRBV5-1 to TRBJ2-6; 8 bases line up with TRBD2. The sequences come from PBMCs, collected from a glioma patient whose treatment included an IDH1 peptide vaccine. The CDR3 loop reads CASSREGAGANVLTF. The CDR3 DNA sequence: TGCGCCAGCAGCCGGGAGGGGGCTGGGGCCAACGTCCTGACTTTC.